This record looks at one TCR beta chain sequence and its context. This specimen comes from a study of control samples from healthy donors and cancer patients. V shed 3 bases and J shed 0 bases, with 7 bases lying between them. CDR1 and CDR2 from the germline V gene are SGHTS and YDEGEE. The CDR3 extends over 14 amino acids. The method was immunoSEQ multiplex PCR; TCRdb's version includes in-frame clones alone and lacks a portion of them. The data show roughly 200,000 clones, around 90% seen once. This chain links TRBV5-8 with TRBJ1-5; D uncertain. The receptor's source is a young man in good health. Sequencing was performed on blood. The CDR3 protein is CASSWATSNQPQHF. CDR3 nucleotide sequence: TGTGCCAGCAGCTGGGCTACTAGCAATCAGCCCCAGCATTTT. The full variable domain, rest sourced from reference TRBV5-8 and TRBJ1-5, is EAGVTQSPTHLIKTRGQQATLRCSPISGHTSVYWYQQALGLGLQFLLWYDEGEERNRGNFPPRFSGRQFPNYSSELNVNALELEDSALYLCASSWATSNQPQHFGDGTRLSIL.